This TCR beta chain was retrieved from a study of shared clonotypes between healthy human individuals. Study-level findings and limits: Rarefaction gave evidence that sorted-subset sequencing remained incomplete despite large depth. Non-shared clonotypes showed lower generation probabilities than clonotypes common to all four donors.

A remark on this clone: Its cognate antigen is unknown.

At deep level, the assay was performed. The assay was immunoSEQ multiplex PCR, and TCRdb's table has in-frame clones only and misses some. Of a few million clones listed, just over 90% were seen once; the top ten hold about 0.37%. Donors were healthy HIV-negative adults without recently reported acute infections or vaccinations. Trimming left V 0 bases short and J 7 bases short, with 8 bases between. CDR3 size: 13 residues. Germline V lookup: CDR1 SGDLS, CDR2 YYNGEE. Input material: naive CD4+ T cells from PBMCs. The sample's subset: CD45RA+ positively selected. This receptor was identified in a man younger than 35 in good health. Some clones in this sample may be carry-over from other donors' samples. The rearrangement joins TRBV9 to TRBJ1-5; possibly TRBD1 for D (6 bases). The DNA of the CDR3 is TGTGCCAGCAGCGTAGTAGGGGGGCAGCCCCAGCATTTT. Protein product: CASSVVGGQPQHF.